The following is a T cell receptor (beta chain) sequence with its context. CDR3 length: 13 amino acids. CDR1 is WSHSY, CDR2 SAAADI, per germline. Trimming cost V 6 bases and J 2 bases, with 10 bases left between them. This specimen belongs to a study of blood T cell repertoires in COVID-19. At the level of the study: Sources were T cells, B-cell-depleted T cells, or PBMCs; the material itself was cDNA or gDNA.

In the original processing: Cell counts per sample came from amplifying reference gene primers. Some clones are missing from TCRdb's copy, which holds only in-frame ones; the method was immunoSEQ multiplex PCR. The V and J calls and the clone size are those of that table, but D and trimming were determined from the DNA. The sample includes under 300,000 clones, about 87% of them seen just once. Participants were aged roughly 18 to 90 years, lived in about 26 US areas, and enrolled virtually. Participants' reported clinical history set cohort assignment. This chain joins TRBV10-2 and TRBJ1-2; maybe TRBD1 (5 bases). The sample taken for sequencing was PBMCs or T cells enriched from blood (not recorded which). The sequence derives from a woman in her forties or fifties who had recovered from COVID-19. In DNA, the CDR3 is TGCGCCAGCAGGAAACAGGAGAACTATGGCTACACCTTC. This sequence encodes CASRKQENYGYTF.